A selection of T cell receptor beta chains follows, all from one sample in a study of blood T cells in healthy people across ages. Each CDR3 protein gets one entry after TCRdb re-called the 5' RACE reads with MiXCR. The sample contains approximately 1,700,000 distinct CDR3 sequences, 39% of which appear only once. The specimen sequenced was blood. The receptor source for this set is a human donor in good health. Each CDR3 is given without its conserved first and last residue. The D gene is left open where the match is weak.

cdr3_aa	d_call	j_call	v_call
ASSFIGGAVGETQY	TRBD2	TRBJ2-5	TRBV12-3/TRBV12-4
ASKTSFRDWDGEQY	NA	NA	TRBV28
ASSLLYAGNTQY	NA	TRBJ2-3	TRBV4-3
ASIHKSAGEQF	NA	TRBJ2-1	TRBV12-3/TRBV12-4
SLETSGETQY	TRBD2	TRBJ2-5	TRBV29-1
SARISRGAVLSETQY	NA	TRBJ2-5	TRBV20-1
ATSDPPRDEQF	NA	TRBJ2-1	TRBV24-1
ASSFFEETQY	NA	TRBJ2-5	TRBV2
ASRHRLAGQETQY	TRBD2	TRBJ2-5	TRBV6-6
SATTVADTQY	NA	TRBJ2-3	TRBV29-1
ASREADYYGYT	NA	TRBJ1-2	TRBV5-1
ASSRHRSSGANVLT	NA	TRBJ2-6	TRBV28
ASSETGAVTDTQY	TRBD1	TRBJ2-3	TRBV5-1
ASSAPPGSYRGRGRTEAF	NA	TRBJ1-1	TRBV9
ASSQQGPSSANEQF	NA	TRBJ2-1	TRBV3-1
ASSCAGGRVGGYT	TRBD1	TRBJ1-2	TRBV12-3/TRBV12-4
ASSLVAGGTSDTQY	TRBD2	TRBJ2-3	TRBV7-2
ASSSQGGARVINYGYT	NA	TRBJ1-2	TRBV12-3/TRBV12-4
ASSPDFSPLH	NA	TRBJ1-6	TRBV18
ASSPPPNQNTEAF	NA	TRBJ1-1	TRBV12-3/TRBV12-4